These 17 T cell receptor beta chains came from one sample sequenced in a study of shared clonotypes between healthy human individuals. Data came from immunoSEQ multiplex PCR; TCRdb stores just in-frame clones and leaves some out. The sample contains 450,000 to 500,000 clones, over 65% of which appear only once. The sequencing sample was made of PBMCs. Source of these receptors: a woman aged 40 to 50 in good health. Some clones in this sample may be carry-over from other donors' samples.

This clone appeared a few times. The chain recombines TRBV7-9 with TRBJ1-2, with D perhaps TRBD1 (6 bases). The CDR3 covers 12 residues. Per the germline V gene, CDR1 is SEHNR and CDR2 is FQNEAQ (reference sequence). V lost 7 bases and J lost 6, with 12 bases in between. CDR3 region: CASNRVTDGYTF. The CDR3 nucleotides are TGTGCCAGCAACAGGGTAACGGATGGCTACACCTTC.

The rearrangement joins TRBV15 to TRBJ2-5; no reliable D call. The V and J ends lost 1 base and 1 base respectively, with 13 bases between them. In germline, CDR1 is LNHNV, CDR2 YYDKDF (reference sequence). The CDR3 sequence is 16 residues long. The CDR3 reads CATSRVAIIGQETQYF. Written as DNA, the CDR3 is TGTGCCACCAGCAGAGTTGCGATTATTGGCCAAGAGACCCAGTACTTC.

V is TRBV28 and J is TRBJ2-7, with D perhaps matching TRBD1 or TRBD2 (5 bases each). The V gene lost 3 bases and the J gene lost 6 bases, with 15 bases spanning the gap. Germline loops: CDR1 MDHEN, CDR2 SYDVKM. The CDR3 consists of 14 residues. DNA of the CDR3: TGTGCCAGCAGTTTCAGGCGAGAGGGGCTCGAGCAGTACTTC. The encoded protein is CASSFRREGLEQYF.

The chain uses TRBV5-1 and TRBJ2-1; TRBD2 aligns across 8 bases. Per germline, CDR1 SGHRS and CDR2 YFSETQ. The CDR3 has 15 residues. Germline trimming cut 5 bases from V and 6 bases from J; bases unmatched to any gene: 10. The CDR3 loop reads CASRLSAGGFNEQFF. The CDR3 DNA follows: TGCGCCAGCAGACTGTCCGCGGGAGGTTTCAATGAGCAGTTCTTC.

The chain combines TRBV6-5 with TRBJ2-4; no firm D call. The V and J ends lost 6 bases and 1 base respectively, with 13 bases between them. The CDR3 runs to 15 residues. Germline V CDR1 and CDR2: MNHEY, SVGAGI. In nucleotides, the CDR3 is TGTGCCAGCAGCCTAAGCATTGGGGCCAAAAACATTCAGTACTTC. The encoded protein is CASSLSIGAKNIQYF.

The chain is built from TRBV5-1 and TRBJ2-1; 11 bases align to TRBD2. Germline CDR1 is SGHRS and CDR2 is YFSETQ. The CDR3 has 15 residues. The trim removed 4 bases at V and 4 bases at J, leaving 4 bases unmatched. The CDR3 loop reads CASSPVAGGYNEQFF. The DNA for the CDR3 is TGCGCCAGCAGCCCCGTAGCGGGAGGGTACAATGAGCAGTTCTTC. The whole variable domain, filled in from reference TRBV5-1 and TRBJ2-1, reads KAGVTQTPRYLIKTRGQQVTLSCSPISGHRSVSWYQQTPGQGLQFLFEYFSETQRNKGNFPGRFSGRQFSNSRSEMNVSTLELGDSALYLCASSPVAGGYNEQFFGPGTRLTVL.

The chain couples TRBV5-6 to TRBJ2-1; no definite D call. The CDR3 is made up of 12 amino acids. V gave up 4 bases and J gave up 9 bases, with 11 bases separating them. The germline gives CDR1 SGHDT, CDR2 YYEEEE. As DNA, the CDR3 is TGTGCCAGCAGCCGTTCGACGGGTGAGCAGTTCTTC. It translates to CASSRSTGEQFF.

The CDR3 DNA reads as TGCGCCAGCAGCCAAGATTACAGGTCCGGATGGCTACCTGGAAACACCATATATTTT. Amino acid sequence: CASSQDYRSGWLPGNTIYF. The chain uses TRBV4-1 and TRBJ1-3; possibly TRBD1 for D (5 bases). Trimming pared 0 bases from V and 2 bases from J, leaving 20 bases between. Germline V lookup: CDR1 MGHRA, CDR2 YSYEKL. This CDR3 comprises 19 residues.

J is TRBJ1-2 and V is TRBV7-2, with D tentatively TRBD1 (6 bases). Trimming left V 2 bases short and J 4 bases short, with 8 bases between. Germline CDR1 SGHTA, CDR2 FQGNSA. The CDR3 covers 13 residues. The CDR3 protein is CASSLNRAYGYTF. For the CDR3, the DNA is TGTGCCAGCAGCTTAAACAGGGCCTATGGCTACACCTTC.

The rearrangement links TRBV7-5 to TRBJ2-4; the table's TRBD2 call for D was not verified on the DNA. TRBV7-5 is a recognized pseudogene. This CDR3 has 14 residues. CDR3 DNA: TGTGTCAGAAGCAGAGGAAGGCTCGGGGACATTCAGTACTTC. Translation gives CVRSRGRLGDIQYF.

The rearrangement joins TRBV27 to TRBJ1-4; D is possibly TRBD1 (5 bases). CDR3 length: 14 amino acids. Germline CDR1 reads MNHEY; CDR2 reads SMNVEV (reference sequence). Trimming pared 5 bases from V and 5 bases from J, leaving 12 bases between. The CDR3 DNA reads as TGTGCCAGCAGTAAACAGGATGCCAATGAAAAACTGTTTTTT. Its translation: CASSKQDANEKLFF.

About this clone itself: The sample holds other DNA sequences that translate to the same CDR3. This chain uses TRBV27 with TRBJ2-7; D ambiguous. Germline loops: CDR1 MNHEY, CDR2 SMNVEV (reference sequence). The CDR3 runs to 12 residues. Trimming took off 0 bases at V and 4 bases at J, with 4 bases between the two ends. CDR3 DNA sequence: TGTGCCAGCAGTTTATCAGGGTACGAGCAGTACTTC. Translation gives CASSLSGYEQYF.

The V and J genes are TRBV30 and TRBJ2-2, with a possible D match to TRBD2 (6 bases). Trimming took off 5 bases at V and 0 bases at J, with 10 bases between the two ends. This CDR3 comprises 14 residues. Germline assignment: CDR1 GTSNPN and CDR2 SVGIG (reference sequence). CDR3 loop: CAWGRPANTGELFF. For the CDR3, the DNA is TGTGCCTGGGGGAGGCCCGCGAACACCGGGGAGCTGTTTTTT.

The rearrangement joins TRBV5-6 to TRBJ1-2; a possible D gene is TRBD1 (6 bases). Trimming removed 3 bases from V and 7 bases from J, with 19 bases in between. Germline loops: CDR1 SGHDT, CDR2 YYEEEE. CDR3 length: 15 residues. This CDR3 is CASSWLRGGQGGYTF. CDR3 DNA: TGTGCCAGCAGCTGGCTGCGTGGGGGGCAAGGTGGCTACACCTTC.

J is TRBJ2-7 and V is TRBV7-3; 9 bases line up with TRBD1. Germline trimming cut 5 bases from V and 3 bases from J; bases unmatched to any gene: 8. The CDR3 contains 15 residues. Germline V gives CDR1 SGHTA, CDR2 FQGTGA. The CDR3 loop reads CASSTGTGFFYEQYF. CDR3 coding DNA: TGTGCCAGCAGCACCGGGACAGGGTTTTTCTACGAGCAGTACTTC.

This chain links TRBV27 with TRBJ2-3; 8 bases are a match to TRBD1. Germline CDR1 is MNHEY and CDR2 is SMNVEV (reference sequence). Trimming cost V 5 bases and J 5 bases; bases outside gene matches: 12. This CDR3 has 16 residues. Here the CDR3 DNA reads TGTGCCAGCAGTACCCGGACAGGGACCGGGGAAGATACGCAGTATTTT. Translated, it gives CASSTRTGTGEDTQYF.

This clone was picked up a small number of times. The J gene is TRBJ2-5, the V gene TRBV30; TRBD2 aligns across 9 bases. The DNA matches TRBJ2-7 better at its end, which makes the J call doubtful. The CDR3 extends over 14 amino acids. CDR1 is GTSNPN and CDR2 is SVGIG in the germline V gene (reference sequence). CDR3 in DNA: TGTGCCTGGCGAAAAGCGGGAGGCTCCTACGAGCAGTACTTC. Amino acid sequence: CAWRKAGGSYEQYF.